The next 20 T cell receptor beta chains were all read from a single sample in a study of T cell changes during pregnancy in multiple sclerosis. Produced via immunoSEQ multiplex PCR; TCRdb's table is partial and in-frame only. The table has 90,000 or so clones, approximately 89% seen once; the top ten hold 0.95%. Source: peripheral blood, taken before pregnancy. The receptors derive from a female donor with multiple sclerosis, enrolled in a pregnancy study.

The V call is TRBV27, the J call TRBJ2-3, with 10 bases matching TRBD2. This CDR3 comprises 18 residues. Germline V lookup: CDR1 MNHEY, CDR2 SMNVEV (reference sequence). J gave up 4 bases and V 8 bases, and 18 bases lay outside the gene matches. CDR3 bases: TGTGCCAGCCGTTGGGGGGCGCGGGGTCTAGCGGGGGCAGATACGCAGTATTTT. As protein: CASRWGARGLAGADTQYF.

For the CDR3, the DNA is TGCGCCAGCAGCGTGGACAGGTTGTATGGCTACACCTTC. It is translated as CASSVDRLYGYTF. This rearrangement joins TRBV5-1 to TRBJ1-2; 7 nucleotides match TRBD1. The CDR3 contains 13 residues. The trim removed 4 bases at V and 5 bases at J, leaving 5 bases unmatched. Germline V gives CDR1 SGHRS, CDR2 YFSETQ.

V and J are TRBV2 and TRBJ1-1, with 8 bases fitting TRBD1. The junction had 6 bases not matched to a gene; V was cut back by 4 bases and J by 5 bases. CDR1 and CDR2 from the germline V gene are SNHLY and FYNNEI. The CDR3 has 14 amino acids. CDR3 nucleotide sequence: TGTGCCAGCAGTGCAGGGGGCGCGACTACTGAAGCTTTCTTT. As protein: CASSAGGATTEAFF.

This clone has only one observation. This chain joins TRBV7-2 and TRBJ2-7, with TRBD1 as a possible D gene (5 bases). Germline V CDR1 and CDR2: SGHTA, FQGNSA. V lost 1 base, J lost 5 bases, and 21 bases lay in between. The CDR3 spans 17 residues. The CDR3 nucleotides read TGTGCCAGCAGCTTAGGTTCTGTATGGCAGGGTGTTCACGAGCAGTACTTC. Translation gives CASSLGSVWQGVHEQYF.

This chain joins TRBV4-1 and TRBJ2-4; D is undetermined. The CDR3 has 17 residues. Germline V lookup: CDR1 MGHRA, CDR2 YSYEKL. V lost 2 bases and J lost 2, with 16 bases in between. The CDR3 bases are TGCGCCAGCAGCCAAACGCAGTCAGGTCGTCCCAAAAACATTCAGTACTTC. Protein sequence: CASSQTQSGRPKNIQYF.

The V call is TRBV27, the J call TRBJ1-5, with D perhaps matching TRBD1 (6 bases). This CDR3 region has 14 residues. Germline V gene data show CDR1 as MNHEY and CDR2 as SMNVEV (reference sequence). Trimming cost V 5 bases and J 2 bases, with 10 bases left between them. The chain's CDR3 is CASSLYRGNQPQHF. The DNA of the CDR3 is TGTGCCAGCAGTCTTTACAGGGGCAATCAGCCCCAGCATTTT.

This chain uses TRBV9 with TRBJ2-7, with a possible D match to TRBD2 (6 bases). The CDR3 is made up of 16 amino acids. The germline V and J ends were trimmed by 2 bases and 4 bases, with 19 bases remaining between them. Germline V gene lookup returns CDR1 SGDLS and CDR2 YYNGEE. CDR3: CASSVSSGGTLYEQYF. The CDR3 DNA sequence: TGTGCCAGCAGCGTGAGCAGCGGAGGGACCCTGTACGAGCAGTACTTC.

The rearrangement uses TRBV9 and TRBJ2-2; a possible D gene is TRBD2 (6 bases). The CDR3 runs 15 residues. With 0 bases removed from V and 2 bases from J, the gap between germline ends came to 8 bases. The germline gives CDR1 SGDLS, CDR2 YYNGEE. As DNA, the CDR3 is TGTGCCAGCAGCGTAGACGGGAGTAACACCGGGGAGCTGTTTTTT. Translation: CASSVDGSNTGELFF.

The chain employs TRBV7-3 and TRBJ2-1; D is uncertain. The CDR3 runs 12 residues. CDR1 is SGHTA and CDR2 is FQGTGA in the germline V gene. The V end lost 4 bases, the J end lost 10 bases, and 11 bases lay between the germline ends. For the CDR3, the DNA is TGTGCCAGCAGCTATCTAGACGAGGAGCAGTTCTTC. Amino acids: CASSYLDEEQFF.

This chain uses TRBV25-1 with TRBJ2-2, with 12 positions matching TRBD1. Per germline, CDR1 MGHDK and CDR2 SYGVNS. The CDR3 consists of 18 residues. The junction had 15 bases not matched to a gene; V was cut back by 8 bases and J by 5 bases. CDR3 residues: CASAPGTGGMFWTGELFF. The CDR3, as DNA: TGTGCCAGCGCCCCGGGGACAGGGGGCATGTTTTGGACCGGGGAGCTGTTTTTT. The full variable domain, with the rest looked up from reference TRBV25-1 and TRBJ2-2, is EADIYQTPRYLVIGTGKKITLECSQTMGHDKMYWYQQDPGMELHLIHYSYGVNSTEKGDLSSESTVSRIRTEHFPLTLESARPSHTSQYLCASAPGTGGMFWTGELFFGEGSRLTVL.

This chain uses TRBV23-1 with TRBJ2-2; tentatively, D is TRBD1 (6 bases). TRBV23-1 is classed as an ORF, of uncertain function. V dropped 4 bases and J dropped 6 bases, with 12 bases sitting between them. The CDR3 sequence is 14 residues long. CDR3 DNA sequence: TGCGCCAGCAGTCCCTTAACAGGGTCCGGGGAGCTGTTTTTT. Its protein product is CASSPLTGSGELFF.

The chain has TRBV2 and TRBJ1-5; weak D call: TRBD1 (6 bases). Germline lookup yields CDR1 SNHLY and CDR2 FYNNEI. The ends were cut back, 6 bases at V and 2 bases at J, with 17 bases in the middle. CDR3 length: 16 amino acids. The CDR3 region is CASSRSRGAGNQPQHF. Here the CDR3 DNA reads TGTGCCAGCAGCAGGTCTCGGGGGGCGGGCAATCAGCCCCAGCATTTT.

The V call is TRBV27, the J call TRBJ2-2, with TRBD2 identical over 7 bases. Trimming at V came to 4 bases and at J to 7 bases, leaving 3 bases not matched to a gene. Per the germline V gene, CDR1 is MNHEY and CDR2 is SMNVEV (reference sequence). This CDR3 comprises 13 residues. The CDR3 DNA is TGTGCCAGCAGTTCCCTAGCGGTCGGGGAGCTGTTTTTT. Translating it yields CASSSLAVGELFF.

The V and J genes are TRBV6-6 and TRBJ1-4; no firm D call. This CDR3 is built from 16 residues. Germline CDR1 and CDR2: MNHNY and SVGAGI (reference sequence). V was trimmed by 0 bases and J by 8 bases, leaving 16 bases between them. The CDR3 DNA follows: TGTGCCAGCAGTTACTCCGTGACATACTCCACCGAAAAACTGTTTTTT. This codes for CASSYSVTYSTEKLFF.

The V and J genes are TRBV15 and TRBJ2-1, with D perhaps TRBD1 (5 bases). Germline CDR1 LNHNV, CDR2 YYDKDF (reference sequence). V was trimmed by 1 base and J by 14 bases, leaving 12 bases between them. This CDR3 region has 12 residues. As DNA, the CDR3 is TGTGCCACCAGCAGAGGAGGCCTCAGGGAGTTCTTC. Residues: CATSRGGLREFF.

The V gene is TRBV6-6, the J gene TRBJ2-7, with D unclear. Germline CDR1 reads MNHNY; CDR2 reads SVGAGI (reference sequence). The CDR3 has 12 residues. V dropped 1 base and J dropped 6 bases, with 7 bases sitting between them. In DNA form, the CDR3 reads TGTGCCAGCAGTTACTTGTTATCCGAGCAGTACTTC. This encodes CASSYLLSEQYF.

The V and J genes are TRBV5-1 and TRBJ2-5, with 9 bases matching TRBD2. The germline V gene has CDR1 SGHRS and CDR2 YFSETQ. Trimming at V came to 4 bases and at J to 4 bases, leaving 8 bases not matched to a gene. The CDR3 extends over 15 amino acids. This CDR3 is CASSLSGGKGETQYF. In nucleotides, the CDR3 is TGCGCCAGCAGCCTTAGCGGGGGAAAAGGAGAGACCCAGTACTTC.

The chain uses TRBV18 and TRBJ2-7, with a possible D match to TRBD1 (6 bases). V was cut by 2 bases and J by 4 bases, with 15 bases left in between. The CDR3 length is 15 residues. Germline-derived CDR1 and CDR2 are KGHSH and LQKENI. DNA for the CDR3: TGTGCCAGCTCACCAGGGATAGGGGGTGATTACGAGCAGTACTTC. It yields the protein CASSPGIGGDYEQYF.

This chain connects TRBV30 to TRBJ1-5; 7 bases line up with TRBD1. After removal of 2 bases from V and 4 bases from J, the junction contained 2 bases not matched to a gene. CDR1 is GTSNPN, CDR2 SVGIG, per germline (reference sequence). CDR3 length: 13 residues. This chain's CDR3 is CAWSTQGNQPQHF. The CDR3 region has the DNA TGTGCCTGGAGTACACAGGGGAATCAGCCCCAGCATTTT.

This chain uses TRBV15 with TRBJ2-7; the match to TRBD1 covers 8 bases. Trimming cost V 6 bases and J 3 bases; bases outside gene matches: 10. The CDR3 is 15 residues long. Germline CDR1 LNHNV, CDR2 YYDKDF (reference sequence). Here the CDR3 reads CATRAGQGRLYEQYF. The CDR3 DNA sequence: TGTGCCACCAGAGCTGGACAGGGAAGGCTCTACGAGCAGTACTTC.